This is a list of T cell receptor beta chains from one sample in a study of OX40 agonist ivuxolimab in advanced cancers. The data were produced by immunoSEQ multiplex PCR, yet TCRdb's version contains in-frame clones alone and is incomplete. The table shows more than 60,000 clones, with about 85% occurring only once. The sequenced sample was CD4+ or CD8+ T cells sorted from blood, obtained in a trial of the OX40 agonist ivuxolimab. The source of these receptors is an adult with an advanced solid tumor such as melanoma, head and neck, liver or kidney cancer. Each CDR3 is given with its conserved first and last residue. A D gene is named only where the DNA matches it firmly. Clone size, where shown, is once, few, many, or a class for clones that have expanded.

v_call: TRBV11-2; d_call: -; clone_size: medium-sized; j_call: TRBJ2-1; cdr3_nt: TGTGCCAGCAGCTGGAGGGGACATCCGTTAGATGAGCAGTTCTTC; cdr3_aa: CASSWRGHPLDEQFF
v_call: TRBV7-6; d_call: TRBD1; clone_size: -; j_call: TRBJ1-6; cdr3_nt: TGTGCCAGCAGCTCTTCGGGACAGGCTTCTTCACCCCTCCACTTT; cdr3_aa: CASSSSGQASSPLHF
v_call: TRBV18; d_call: -; clone_size: -; j_call: TRBJ2-7; cdr3_nt: TGTGCCAGCTCACCATCGGGTTACTCCTACGAGCAGTACTTC; cdr3_aa: CASSPSGYSYEQYF
v_call: TRBV6-1; d_call: -; clone_size: -; j_call: TRBJ1-1; cdr3_nt: TGTGCCAGCAAAGCAGGACGGGTCACTGAAGCTTTCTTT; cdr3_aa: CASKAGRVTEAFF
v_call: TRBV28; d_call: -; clone_size: -; j_call: TRBJ2-7; cdr3_nt: TGTGCCAGCAAGGGGGGGGGCCTAGTCTACGAGCAGTACTTC; cdr3_aa: CASKGGGLVYEQYF
v_call: TRBV10-3; d_call: TRBD2; clone_size: -; j_call: TRBJ2-5; cdr3_nt: TGTGCCATCAGTGACTCGACAGCGGGAGAGAGTGAGACCCAGTACTTC; cdr3_aa: CAISDSTAGESETQYF
v_call: TRBV6-5; d_call: TRBD2; clone_size: -; j_call: TRBJ2-7; cdr3_nt: TGTGCCAGCAGTGGGACTAGCGGTCTAGAGCAGTACTTC; cdr3_aa: CASSGTSGLEQYF
v_call: TRBV29-1; d_call: -; clone_size: -; j_call: TRBJ2-5; cdr3_nt: TGCAGCGTCCGCCTGATAGAGACCCAGTACTTC; cdr3_aa: CSVRLIETQYF
v_call: TRBV4-1; d_call: -; clone_size: -; j_call: TRBJ1-5; cdr3_nt: TGCGCCAGCAGTCACCGACGGAATCAGCCCCAGCATTTT; cdr3_aa: CASSHRRNQPQHF
v_call: TRBV27; d_call: -; clone_size: once; j_call: TRBJ2-7; cdr3_nt: TGTGCCAGCAGTTCCCCTAGCGCCTACGAGCAGTACTTC; cdr3_aa: CASSSPSAYEQYF
v_call: TRBV18; d_call: -; clone_size: -; j_call: TRBJ1-1; cdr3_nt: TGTGCCAGCTCACCGGCGGGGCTAGGAAACACTGAAGCTTTCTTT; cdr3_aa: CASSPAGLGNTEAFF
v_call: TRBV18; d_call: TRBD1; clone_size: -; j_call: TRBJ1-4; cdr3_nt: TGTGCCAGCTCACAGACAGGGGGTAATGAAAAACTGTTTTTT; cdr3_aa: CASSQTGGNEKLFF
v_call: TRBV28; d_call: TRBD2; clone_size: -; j_call: TRBJ2-5; cdr3_nt: TGTGCCAGCGCTAGCGGGGGGGCCGGGGAGACCCAGTACTTC; cdr3_aa: CASASGGAGETQYF
v_call: TRBV4-1; d_call: -; clone_size: -; j_call: TRBJ1-1; cdr3_nt: TGCGCCAGCAGCCGCGGAGGGCTGATTCGCGAGAACACTGAAGCTTTCTTT; cdr3_aa: CASSRGGLIRENTEAFF
v_call: TRBV18; d_call: -; clone_size: -; j_call: TRBJ2-7; cdr3_nt: TGTGCCAGCTCACCTACGACGGGATACGAGCAGTACTTC; cdr3_aa: CASSPTTGYEQYF
v_call: TRBV7-3; d_call: -; clone_size: -; j_call: TRBJ2-1; cdr3_nt: TGTGCCAGCAGCCCCCCAGGGTCCTACAATGAGCAGTTCTTC; cdr3_aa: CASSPPGSYNEQFF
v_call: TRBV9; d_call: -; clone_size: medium-sized; j_call: TRBJ1-1; cdr3_nt: TGTGCCAGCAGCGTAGACTGGATGTTCACTGAAGCTTTCTTT; cdr3_aa: CASSVDWMFTEAFF
v_call: TRBV28; d_call: -; clone_size: once; j_call: TRBJ1-2; cdr3_nt: TGTGCCAGCCTGGTGGGCCCCAAAGGCTACACCTTC; cdr3_aa: CASLVGPKGYTF